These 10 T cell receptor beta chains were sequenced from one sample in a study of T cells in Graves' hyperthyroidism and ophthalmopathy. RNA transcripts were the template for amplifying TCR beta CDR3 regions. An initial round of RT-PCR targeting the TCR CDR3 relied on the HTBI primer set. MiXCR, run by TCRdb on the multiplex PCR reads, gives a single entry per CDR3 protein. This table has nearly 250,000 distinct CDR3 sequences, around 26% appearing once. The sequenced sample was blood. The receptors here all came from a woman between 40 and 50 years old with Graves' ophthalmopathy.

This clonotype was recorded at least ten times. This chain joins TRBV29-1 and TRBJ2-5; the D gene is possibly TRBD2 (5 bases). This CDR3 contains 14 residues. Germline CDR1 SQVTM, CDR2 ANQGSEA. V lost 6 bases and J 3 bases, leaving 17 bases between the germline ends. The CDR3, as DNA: TGCAGCGTAGCTAGCCCGGGGAACAAAGAGACCCAGTACTTC. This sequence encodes CSVASPGNKETQYF.

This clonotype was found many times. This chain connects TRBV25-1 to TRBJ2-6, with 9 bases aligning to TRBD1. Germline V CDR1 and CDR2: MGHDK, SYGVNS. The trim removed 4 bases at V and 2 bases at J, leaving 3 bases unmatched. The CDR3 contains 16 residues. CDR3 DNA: TGTGCCAGCAGTGGGGGACAGGGAACTGGGGCCAACGTCCTGACTTTC. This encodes CASSGGQGTGANVLTF.

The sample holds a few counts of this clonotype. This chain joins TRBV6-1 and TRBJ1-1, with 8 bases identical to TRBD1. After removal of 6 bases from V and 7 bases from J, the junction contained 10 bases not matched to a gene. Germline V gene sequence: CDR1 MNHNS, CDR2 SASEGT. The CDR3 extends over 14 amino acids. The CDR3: CASSPGQEGLEAFF. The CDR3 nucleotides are TGTGCCAGCAGCCCGGGACAGGAAGGACTTGAAGCTTTCTTT.

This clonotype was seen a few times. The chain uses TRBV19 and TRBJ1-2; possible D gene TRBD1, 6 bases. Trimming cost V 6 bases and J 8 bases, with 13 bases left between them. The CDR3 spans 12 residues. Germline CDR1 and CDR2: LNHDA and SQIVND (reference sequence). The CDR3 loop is CASSNRDDGYTF. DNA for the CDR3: TGTGCCAGTAGCAACAGGGATGACGGCTACACCTTC.

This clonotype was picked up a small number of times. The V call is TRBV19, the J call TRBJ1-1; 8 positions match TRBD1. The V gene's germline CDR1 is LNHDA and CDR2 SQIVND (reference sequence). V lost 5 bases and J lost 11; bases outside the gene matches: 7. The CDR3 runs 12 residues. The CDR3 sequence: CASSLYRGAAFF. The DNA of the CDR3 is TGTGCCAGTAGTCTATACAGGGGGGCGGCTTTCTTT.

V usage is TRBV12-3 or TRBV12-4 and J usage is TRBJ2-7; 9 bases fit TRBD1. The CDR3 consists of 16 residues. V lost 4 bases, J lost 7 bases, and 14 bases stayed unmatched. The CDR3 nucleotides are TGTGCCAGCAGTTCTAGTTCCGGGACAGGGCGATTGGAGCAGTACTTC. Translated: CASSSSSGTGRLEQYF.

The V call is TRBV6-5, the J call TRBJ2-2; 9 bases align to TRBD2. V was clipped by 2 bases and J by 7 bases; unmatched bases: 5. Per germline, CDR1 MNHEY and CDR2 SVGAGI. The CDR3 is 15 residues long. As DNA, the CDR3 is TGTGCCAGCAGTTACGCGGGAGGGCCTGACGGGGAGCTGTTTTTT. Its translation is CASSYAGGPDGELFF.

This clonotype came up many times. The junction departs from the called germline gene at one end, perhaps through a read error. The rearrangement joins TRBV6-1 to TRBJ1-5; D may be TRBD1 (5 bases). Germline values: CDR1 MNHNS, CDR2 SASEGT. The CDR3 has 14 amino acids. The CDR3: CASSESGGARTPSF. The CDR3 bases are TGTGCCAGCAGTGAAAGTGGGGGAGCCAGGACCCCCTCTTTT.

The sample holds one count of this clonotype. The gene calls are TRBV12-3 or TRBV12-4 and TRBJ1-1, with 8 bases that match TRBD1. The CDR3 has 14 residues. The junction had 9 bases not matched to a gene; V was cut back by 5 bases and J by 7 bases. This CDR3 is CASSPRADRGEAFF. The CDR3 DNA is TGTGCCAGCAGTCCAAGGGCCGACAGGGGTGAAGCTTTCTTT.

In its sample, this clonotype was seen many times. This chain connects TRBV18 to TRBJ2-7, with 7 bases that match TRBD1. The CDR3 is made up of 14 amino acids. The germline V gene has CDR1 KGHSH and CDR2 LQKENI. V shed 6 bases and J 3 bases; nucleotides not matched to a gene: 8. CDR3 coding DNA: TGTGCCAGCTCCCGCCCGGGACAGCGCTACGAGCAGTACTTC. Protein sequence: CASSRPGQRYEQYF. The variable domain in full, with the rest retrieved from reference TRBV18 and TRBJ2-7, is NAGVMQNPRHLVRRRGQEARLRCSPMKGHSHVYWYRQLPEEGLKFMVYLQKENIIDESGMPKERFSAEFPKEGPSILRIQQVVRGDSAAYFCASSRPGQRYEQYFGPGTRLTVT.